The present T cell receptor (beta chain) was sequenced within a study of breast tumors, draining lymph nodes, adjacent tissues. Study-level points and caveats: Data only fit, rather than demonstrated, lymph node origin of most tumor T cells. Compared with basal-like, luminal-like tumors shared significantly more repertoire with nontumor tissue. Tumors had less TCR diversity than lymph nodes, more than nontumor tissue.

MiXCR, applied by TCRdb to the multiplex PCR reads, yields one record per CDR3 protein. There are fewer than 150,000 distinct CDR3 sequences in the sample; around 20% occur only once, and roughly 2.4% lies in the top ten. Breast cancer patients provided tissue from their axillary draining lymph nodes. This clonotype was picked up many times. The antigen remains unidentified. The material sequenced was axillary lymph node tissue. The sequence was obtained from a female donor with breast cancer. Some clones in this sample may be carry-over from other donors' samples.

The CDR3 region is CASSLVAADNEQFF. The CDR3 nucleotides read TGTGCCAGCAGTTTGGTAGCGGCCGACAATGAGCAGTTCTTC. The rearrangement links TRBV28 to TRBJ2-1, with D perhaps TRBD2 (6 bases). The CDR3 loop spans 14 amino acids. CDR1 is MDHEN, CDR2 SYDVKM, per germline. The V end lost 3 bases, the J end lost 5 bases, and 11 bases lay between the germline ends.